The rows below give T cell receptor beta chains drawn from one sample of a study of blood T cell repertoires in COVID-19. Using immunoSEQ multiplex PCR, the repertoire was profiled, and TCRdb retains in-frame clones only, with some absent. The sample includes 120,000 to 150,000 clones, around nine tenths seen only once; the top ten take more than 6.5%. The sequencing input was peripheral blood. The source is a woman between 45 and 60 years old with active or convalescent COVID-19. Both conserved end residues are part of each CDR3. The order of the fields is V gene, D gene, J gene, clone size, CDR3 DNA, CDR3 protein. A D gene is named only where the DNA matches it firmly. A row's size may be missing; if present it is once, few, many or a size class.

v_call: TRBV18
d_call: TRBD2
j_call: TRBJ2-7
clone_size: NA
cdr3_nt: TGTGCCAGCTCAGAAGGGACTACCTACGAGCAGTACTTC
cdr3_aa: CASSEGTTYEQYF

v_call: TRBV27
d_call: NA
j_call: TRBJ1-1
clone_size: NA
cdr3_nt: TGTGCCAGCAGACCAGGGATTCAGAACACTGAAGCTTTCTTT
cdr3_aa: CASRPGIQNTEAFF

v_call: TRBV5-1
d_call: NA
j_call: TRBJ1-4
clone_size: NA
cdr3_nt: TGCGCCAGCAGCAGGGGAACTAATGAAAAACTGTTTTTT
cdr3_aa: CASSRGTNEKLFF

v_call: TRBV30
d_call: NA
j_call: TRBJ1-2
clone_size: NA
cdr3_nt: TGTGCCTGGAGAGAAAAAACAGGCCAAAACTATGGCTACACCTTC
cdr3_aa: CAWREKTGQNYGYTF

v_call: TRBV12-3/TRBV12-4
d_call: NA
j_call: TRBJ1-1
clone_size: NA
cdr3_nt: TGTGCCAGCACCCCTTATAACACTGAAGCTTTCTTT
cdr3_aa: CASTPYNTEAFF

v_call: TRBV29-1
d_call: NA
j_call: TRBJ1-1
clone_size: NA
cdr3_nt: TGCAGCGTTGAAGATAGTAGAGCAACTGAAGCTTTCTTT
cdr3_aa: CSVEDSRATEAFF

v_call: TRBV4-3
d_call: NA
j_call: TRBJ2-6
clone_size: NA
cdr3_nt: TGCGCCAGCAGCCAAGATAATGAGGTCTGGCGCTCTGGGGCCAACGTCCTGACTTTC
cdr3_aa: CASSQDNEVWRSGANVLTF

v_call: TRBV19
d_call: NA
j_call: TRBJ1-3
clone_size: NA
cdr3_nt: TGTGCCAGTAGTATGATCCCCGGCGGCTCTGGAAACACCATATATTTT
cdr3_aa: CASSMIPGGSGNTIYF

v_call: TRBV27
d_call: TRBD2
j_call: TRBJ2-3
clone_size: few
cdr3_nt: TGTGCCAGCAGTTCCCCGGCGGGGGACACAGATACGCAGTATTTT
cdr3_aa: CASSSPAGDTDTQYF

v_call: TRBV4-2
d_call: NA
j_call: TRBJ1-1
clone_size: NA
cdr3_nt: TGTGCCAGCAGCCGACCCCGACAGGACACTGAAGCTTTCTTT
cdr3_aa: CASSRPRQDTEAFF

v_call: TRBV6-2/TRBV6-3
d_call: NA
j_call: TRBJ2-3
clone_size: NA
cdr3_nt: TGTGCCAGCAGTACAGGCCCTGCGGGGAGCACAGATACGCAGTATTTT
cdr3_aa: CASSTGPAGSTDTQYF

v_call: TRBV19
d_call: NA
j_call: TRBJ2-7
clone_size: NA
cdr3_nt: TGTGCCAGTAGTATGGTCACAGGGTCCGAGCAGTACTTC
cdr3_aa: CASSMVTGSEQYF

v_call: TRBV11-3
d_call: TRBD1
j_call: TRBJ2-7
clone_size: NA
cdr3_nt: TGTGCCAGCAGCCTCGGGACAGGGGTCTCCTACGAGCAGTACTTC
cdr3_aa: CASSLGTGVSYEQYF

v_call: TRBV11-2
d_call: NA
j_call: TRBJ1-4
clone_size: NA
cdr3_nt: TGTGCCAGCAGCTTAGAGTCAGGGACTCCGAATGAAAAACTGTTTTTT
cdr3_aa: CASSLESGTPNEKLFF

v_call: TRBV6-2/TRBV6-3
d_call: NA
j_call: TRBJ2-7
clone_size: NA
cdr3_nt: TGTGCCAGCAGTTACTCAACAGCCTACGAGCAGTACTTC
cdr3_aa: CASSYSTAYEQYF

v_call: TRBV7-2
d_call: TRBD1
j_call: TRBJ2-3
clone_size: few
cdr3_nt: TGTGCCAGCAGCTTAGTCGGGACAGTGGTTAGCACAGATACGCAGTATTTT
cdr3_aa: CASSLVGTVVSTDTQYF

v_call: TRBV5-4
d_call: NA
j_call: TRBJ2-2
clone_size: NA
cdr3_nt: TGTGCCAGCAGCTTGTACGTGGGAGTCGACACCGGGGAGCTGTTTTTT
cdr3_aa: CASSLYVGVDTGELFF

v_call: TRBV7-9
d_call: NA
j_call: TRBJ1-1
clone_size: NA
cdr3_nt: TGTGCCAGCAGCTTACGAGAGACAAATTCCTATGAAGCTTTCTTT
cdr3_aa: CASSLRETNSYEAFF

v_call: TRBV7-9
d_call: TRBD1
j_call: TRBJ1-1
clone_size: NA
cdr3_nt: TGTGCCAGCAGCTCCTACTCCGGGACAGGGATTTTACCTAACACTGAAGCTTTCTTT
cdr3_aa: CASSSYSGTGILPNTEAFF

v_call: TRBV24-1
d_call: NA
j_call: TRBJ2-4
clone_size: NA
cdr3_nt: TGTGCCACCAGTGACCAGGACAAAAACATTCAGTACTTC
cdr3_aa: CATSDQDKNIQYF